This T cell receptor beta chain appears in the sequencing data of a study of CD8+ T cells in alopecia areata. Overall study results and limits: In patients, TCRs were shared less clearly than in mice, and HLA may possibly be involved.

CDR3 length: 16 residues. V trimming: 3 bases; J trimming: 0 bases; junction bases outside the gene matches: 5. The germline gives CDR1 LGHNA, CDR2 YNFKEQ. To note about this clone: No antigen is known for it.

Following RNA extraction, reverse transcription yielded cDNA that acted as the sequencing template. Method: immunoSEQ multiplex PCR; TCRdb's copy keeps in-frame clones and lacks some. The sample includes about 140,000 clones, approximately 51% seen only once; the top ten take about 1%. The genes are TRBV4-2 and TRBJ2-4; the match to TRBD2 covers 7 bases. The source material was CD4+ T cells sorted from blood, sampled at week 0. The TCR sequence derives from a human donor with alopecia areata. The CDR3 bases are TGTGCCAGCAGCCACGGACTAGAATTAGCCAAAAACATTCAGTACTTC. Protein sequence: CASSHGLELAKNIQYF.